This T cell receptor beta chain was documented in a study of CD8+ T cells in alopecia areata. Findings and limits, study-wide: Higher clonality and more expanded CD8+ clones appeared in lesional than normal scalp. Scalp sample sequencing also detects resident alphabeta T cells of normal skin. Mice showed TCR sharing more clearly than patients did, possibly owing to HLA.

V lost 8 bases to trimming and J lost 0 bases; unmatched junction nucleotides: 4. This CDR3 contains 14 residues. Germline V gene lookup returns CDR1 LNHDA and CDR2 SQIVND (reference sequence). This clone was detected a few times. The antigen is undetermined. RNA extraction and reverse transcription yielded cDNA as sequencing template. The method was immunoSEQ multiplex PCR; TCRdb's version includes in-frame clones alone and lacks a portion of them. In the table there are a few hundred thousand clones, 56% of which are singletons. Sequenced sample: CD8+ T cells sorted from blood. The rearrangement uses TRBV19 and TRBJ2-1, with TRBD2 identical over 7 bases. This TCR derives from a human donor in good health. The CDR3: CASGAGSSYNEQFF. CDR3 in DNA: TGTGCCAGTGGAGCGGGAAGCTCCTACAATGAGCAGTTCTTC.